One T cell receptor beta chain is described in this entry. Its matching antigen is unknown. This specimen belongs to a study of blood T cells in healthy people across ages. Study information: About one barcoded beta molecule per two T cells was captured by template switching. Findings and caveats of the study: From one million sequenced T cells, diversity estimates were lower bounds.

The CDR3 spans 13 residues. CDR1 is SNHLY and CDR2 is FYNNEI in the germline V gene. The ends were cut back, 10 bases at V and 7 bases at J, with 19 bases in the middle. Per sample, no less than 5.5 micrograms of total RNA were extracted. The authors ran a second PCR of 7 to 11 cycles using a sample-barcoded 5' primer and a J-beta primer mix. TCRdb re-called the 5' RACE reads with MiXCR, one entry per CDR3 protein. The repertoire includes around 620,000 distinct CDR3 sequences, about 25% of them detected once, and about 18% sits in the top ten. J is TRBJ2-5 and V is TRBV2; TRBD1 or TRBD2 may be the D gene (5 bases each). The receptor's source is a woman aged 70 to 79 in good health. Sequenced material: blood. Written as DNA, the CDR3 is TGTGCCAATACGGAGGAGGTGGGACGGACCCAGTACTTC. It specifies CANTEEVGRTQYF.